Presented here are 2 T cell receptor beta chains from one specimen sequenced in a study of cytomegalovirus exposure and HLA in healthy donors. 60 Vbeta and 13 Jbeta primers were used in PCR. TCRdb's copy holds only in-frame clones and misses some; the assay was immunoSEQ multiplex PCR. This table has 210,000 or so clones, 70% to 80% appearing once. The sample consisted of PBMCs. Receptors were obtained from a girl aged 2 to 10 in good health and CMV-seronegative.

V gene TRBV6-1 combines with J gene TRBJ2-5; possible D gene TRBD2, 6 bases. V dropped 7 bases and J dropped 4 bases, with 16 bases sitting between them. The CDR3 extends over 14 amino acids. Per the germline V gene, CDR1 is MNHNS and CDR2 is SASEGT. CDR3 nucleotide sequence: TGTGCCAGCATTCCTACGGGACTCGTAGAGACCCAGTACTTC. Translating gives CASIPTGLVETQYF.

This clone was found a few times. The chain employs TRBV13 and TRBJ1-6; D may be TRBD1 (6 bases). Trimming removed 5 bases from V and 1 base from J, with 15 bases in between. Germline-derived CDR1 and CDR2 are PRHDT and FYEKMQ (reference sequence). The CDR3 spans 17 residues. CDR3 sequence reads: CASSRNRVISYNSPLHF. CDR3 DNA sequence: TGTGCCAGCAGCCGGAACAGGGTAATATCCTATAATTCACCCCTCCACTTT.